One sample yielded the 8 T cell receptor beta chains listed below, sequenced in a study of blood T cell repertoires in COVID-19. Produced via immunoSEQ multiplex PCR; TCRdb's table is partial and in-frame only. The sample records roughly 400,000 clones, roughly 90% being singletons. The sample taken for sequencing was PBMCs or T cells enriched from blood (not recorded which). The receptors here all came from a woman in her thirties or forties with acute COVID-19.

The chain links TRBV11-3 to TRBJ1-1; D might be TRBD1 (6 bases). Trimming shortened V by 1 base and J by 8 bases, and 11 bases separated the two germline ends. Germline CDR1 reads SGHNT; CDR2 reads YENEEA. The CDR3 runs to 13 residues. The CDR3 here is CASSLGLGTEAFF. DNA of the CDR3: TGTGCCAGCAGCTTAGGGTTAGGGACAGAAGCTTTCTTT. The whole variable domain, remainder taken from reference TRBV11-3 and TRBJ1-1, is EAGVVQSPRYKIIEKKQPVAFWCNPISGHNTLYWYLQNLGQGPELLIRYENEEAVDDSQLPKDRFSAERLKGVDSTLKIQPAELGDSAVYLCASSLGLGTEAFFGQGTRLTVV.

J is TRBJ1-1 and V is TRBV5-1; 7 bases fit TRBD1. V shed 7 bases and J 0 bases; nucleotides not matched to a gene: 9. This CDR3 contains 15 residues. Germline V CDR1 and CDR2: SGHRS, YFSETQ. In nucleotides, the CDR3 is TGCGCCAGCGCTCCTCGGGACAGCATGAACACTGAAGCTTTCTTT. Protein product: CASAPRDSMNTEAFF.

The CDR3 here is CATGQTLNTEAFF. The CDR3 coding sequence is TGTGCCACCGGACAGACTTTGAACACTGAAGCTTTCTTT. V and J are TRBV15 and TRBJ1-1; D perhaps matches TRBD1 (6 bases). Germline assignment: CDR1 LNHNV and CDR2 YYDKDF (reference sequence). The ends were cut back, 8 bases at V and 0 bases at J, with 10 bases in the middle. This CDR3 has 13 residues.

This rearrangement joins TRBV5-1 to TRBJ1-1; 11 bases align to TRBD1. The CDR3 is 15 residues long. Germline V gene sequence: CDR1 SGHRS, CDR2 YFSETQ. With V trimmed by 5 bases and J by 3 bases, 6 bases remained unmatched. The DNA of the CDR3 is TGCGCCAGCAGTGGGACGGGACAGGGGGACACTGAAGCTTTCTTT. Its protein is CASSGTGQGDTEAFF.

The rearrangement links TRBV4-1 to TRBJ1-2; TRBD1 matches at 7 bases. The J segment lost 8 bases and the V segment lost 4 bases, leaving 7 bases of the junction unmatched. CDR1 is MGHRA and CDR2 is YSYEKL in the germline V gene. CDR3 length equals 13 residues. The CDR3, as DNA: TGCGCCAGCAGCCGAGACAGGGATGACGGCTACACCTTC. It encodes CASSRDRDDGYTF.

The gene calls are TRBV12-3 or TRBV12-4 and TRBJ1-2; no clear D. The germline V and J ends were trimmed by 1 base and 5 bases, with 8 bases remaining between them. The CDR3 sequence is 13 residues long. The CDR3 reads CASSLGGWYGYTF. DNA for the CDR3: TGTGCCAGCAGTTTAGGAGGGTGGTATGGCTACACCTTC.

This chain joins TRBV15 and TRBJ1-5, with 9 bases that match TRBD1. The CDR3 is made up of 15 amino acids. Germline-derived CDR1 and CDR2 are LNHNV and YYDKDF (reference sequence). V was pared by 1 base and J by 5 bases, with 3 bases of the junction left unmatched. The CDR3 reads CATSRGTGEYQPQHF. As DNA, the CDR3 is TGTGCCACCAGCAGAGGGACAGGGGAATATCAGCCCCAGCATTTT.

As to this clone: Other DNA sequences in the same sample also yield this CDR3. This chain joins TRBV10-3 and TRBJ1-4; 9 bases map to TRBD1. The CDR3 is 15 residues long. The V gene's germline CDR1 is ENHRY and CDR2 SYGVKD. The V gene end was trimmed by 0 bases and the J gene end by 7 bases; junction bases not matched to a gene: 3. The CDR3 coding sequence is TGTGCCATCAGTGAGTCGGACAGGGGTCCTGAAAAACTGTTTTTT. Protein: CAISESDRGPEKLFF.